This T cell receptor (beta chain) comes out of a study of a mutant IDH1 vaccine in newly diagnosed glioma. A few counts support this clone. Its target is unknown. Time point given: week 11, during vaccination. It was 300 ug of mutant IDH1 20-mer peptide that made up each vaccine dose, given with topical imiquimod. The CDR3 covers 14 residues. Germline V gene data show CDR1 as MNHEY and CDR2 as SMNVEV (reference sequence). Trimming left V 6 bases short and J 5 bases short, with 14 bases between. Profiling relied on immunoSEQ multiplex PCR, and the TCRdb table lists in-frame clones only, not all of them. The sample yields tens of thousands of clones, 80% seen once.

The chain carries TRBV27 and TRBJ1-5; D is possibly TRBD1 (5 bases). The sequence was collected from a man between 50 and 59 years old with glioma. The sample in question was PBMCs, obtained from a glioma patient whose treatment included an IDH1 peptide vaccine. The CDR3 region has the DNA TGTGCCAGCAGCCCCGCGGGGCTGGATCAGCCCCAGCATTTT. Its protein product is CASSPAGLDQPQHF.